This record covers a single T cell receptor (beta chain). The authors' processing: Reference gene primers were amplified, and this amplification served to estimate nucleated cell counts. Clones were read by immunoSEQ multiplex PCR, and TCRdb kept only the in-frame ones, dropping some. For V, J and clone size, that table is used; D and trimming come from the DNA. This sample has roughly 250,000 clones, with about 91% found just once. Germline CDR1 and CDR2: MNHEY and SVGEGT. The germline V and J ends were trimmed by 4 bases and 2 bases, with 7 bases remaining between them. The CDR3 loop spans 13 amino acids. This entry is derived from a study of blood T cell repertoires in COVID-19. Study details: The United States, Italy and Spain provided the acute and convalescent COVID-19 samples. In each case, the material was cDNA or gDNA derived from T cells, B-cell-depleted T cells, or PBMCs.

Seattle's enrolled individuals joined amid active infection and were then monitored longitudinally. This chain uses TRBV6-2 or TRBV6-3 with TRBJ2-3; the D is unclear. Sequenced material: peripheral blood. The clonotype was recovered from a person aged 18 to 35 with COVID-19, enrolled during active disease. The CDR3 protein is CASSFGYTDTQYF. CDR3 DNA: TGTGCCAGCAGTTTCGGGTACACAGATACGCAGTATTTT.